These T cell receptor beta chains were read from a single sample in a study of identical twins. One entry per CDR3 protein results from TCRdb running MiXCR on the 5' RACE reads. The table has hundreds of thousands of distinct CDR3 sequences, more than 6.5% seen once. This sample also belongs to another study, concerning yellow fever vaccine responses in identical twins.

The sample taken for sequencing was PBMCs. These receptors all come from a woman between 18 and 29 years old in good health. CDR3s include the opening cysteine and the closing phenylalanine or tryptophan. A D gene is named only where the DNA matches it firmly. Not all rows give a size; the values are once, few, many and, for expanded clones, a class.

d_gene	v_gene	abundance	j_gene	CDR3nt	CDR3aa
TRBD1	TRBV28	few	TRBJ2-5	TGTGCCAGCAGTTTGAGTACAGGGGGGAGGAAGACCCAGTACTTC	CASSLSTGGRKTQYF
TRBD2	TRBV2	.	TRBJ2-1	TGTGCCAGCAGGGGACTAGCGGGATTTCTCTACAATGAGCAGTTCTTC	CASRGLAGFLYNEQFF
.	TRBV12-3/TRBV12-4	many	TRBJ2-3	TGCGCCAGCAGCTTGGGAGGAGGAGGGACAGATACGCAGTATTTT	CASSLGGGGTDTQYF
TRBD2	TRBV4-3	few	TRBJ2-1	TGCGCCAGCAGCCCCACCCGGACTAGCGGGAGTAGGGGCTACAATGAGCAGTTCTTC	CASSPTRTSGSRGYNEQFF
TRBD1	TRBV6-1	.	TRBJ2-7	TGTGCCAGCAGTCGCCCCGGGACAGGGGGCTACGAGCAGTACTTC	CASSRPGTGGYEQYF
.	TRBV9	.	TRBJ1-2	TGTGCCAGCAGCGCCGACGACAGTTCCGTTTTCTATGGCTACACCTTC	CASSADDSSVFYGYTF
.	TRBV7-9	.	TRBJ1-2	TGTGCCAGCAGCTTATTGAGGGTGGAGGTTAGAGGCTACACCTTC	CASSLLRVEVRGYTF
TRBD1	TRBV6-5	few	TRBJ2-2	TGTGCCAGCAGTTCCGGGACAGACTTGAACACCGGGGAGCTGTTTTTT	CASSSGTDLNTGELFF
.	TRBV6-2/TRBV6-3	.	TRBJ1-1	TGTGCCAGCAGTCCACCGGGACTTCCAGCTTTCTTT	CASSPPGLPAFF
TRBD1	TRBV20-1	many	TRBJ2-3	TGCAGTGCCAACAGGGGGTCCCTCGATACGCAGTATTTT	CSANRGSLDTQYF
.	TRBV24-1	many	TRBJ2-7	TGTGCCACCAGTGATTTCGGGGAACAGTACTTC	CATSDFGEQYF
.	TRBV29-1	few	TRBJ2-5	TGCAGCGTTGATACGGGGGCAGGGGAGACCCAGTACTTC	CSVDTGAGETQYF
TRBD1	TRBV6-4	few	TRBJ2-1	TGTGCCAGCAGTGACGCCCCCGGGACAGGGGGCAATGAGCAGTTCTTC	CASSDAPGTGGNEQFF
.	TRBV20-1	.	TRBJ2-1	TGCAGTGCTAGACAGGGGGGCTCCTACAATGAGCAGTTCTTC	CSARQGGSYNEQFF
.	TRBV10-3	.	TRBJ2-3	TGTGCCATCAGTAGCACCACAGATACGCAGTATTTT	CAISSTTDTQYF
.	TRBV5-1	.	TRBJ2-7	TGCGCCAGCAAGGAAGACGGAGCCTACGAGCAGTACTTC	CASKEDGAYEQYF
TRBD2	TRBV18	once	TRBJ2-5	TGTGCCAGCTCACCCTCTAGCGGGAGAAGCGAGACCCAGTACTTC	CASSPSSGRSETQYF